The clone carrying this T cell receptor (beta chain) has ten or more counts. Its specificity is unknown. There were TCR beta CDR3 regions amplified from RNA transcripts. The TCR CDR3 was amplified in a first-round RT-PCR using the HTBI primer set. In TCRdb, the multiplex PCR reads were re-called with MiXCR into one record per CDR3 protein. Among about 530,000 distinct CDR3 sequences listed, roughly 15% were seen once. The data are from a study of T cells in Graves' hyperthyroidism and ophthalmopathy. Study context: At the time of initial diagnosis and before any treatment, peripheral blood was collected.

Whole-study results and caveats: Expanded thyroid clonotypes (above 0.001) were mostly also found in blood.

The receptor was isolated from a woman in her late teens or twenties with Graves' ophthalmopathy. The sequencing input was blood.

As DNA, the CDR3 is TGTGCCAGCAGTTACGCGGGGAGACGAGGGGATGAGCAGTTCTTC. Its protein is CASSYAGRRGDEQFF. The chain couples TRBV6-6 to TRBJ2-1, with D tentatively TRBD2 (6 bases). V was cut by 2 bases and J by 8 bases, with 16 bases left in between. This CDR3 is 15 amino acids long. CDR1 MNHNY and CDR2 SVGAGI come from the germline V gene (reference sequence).